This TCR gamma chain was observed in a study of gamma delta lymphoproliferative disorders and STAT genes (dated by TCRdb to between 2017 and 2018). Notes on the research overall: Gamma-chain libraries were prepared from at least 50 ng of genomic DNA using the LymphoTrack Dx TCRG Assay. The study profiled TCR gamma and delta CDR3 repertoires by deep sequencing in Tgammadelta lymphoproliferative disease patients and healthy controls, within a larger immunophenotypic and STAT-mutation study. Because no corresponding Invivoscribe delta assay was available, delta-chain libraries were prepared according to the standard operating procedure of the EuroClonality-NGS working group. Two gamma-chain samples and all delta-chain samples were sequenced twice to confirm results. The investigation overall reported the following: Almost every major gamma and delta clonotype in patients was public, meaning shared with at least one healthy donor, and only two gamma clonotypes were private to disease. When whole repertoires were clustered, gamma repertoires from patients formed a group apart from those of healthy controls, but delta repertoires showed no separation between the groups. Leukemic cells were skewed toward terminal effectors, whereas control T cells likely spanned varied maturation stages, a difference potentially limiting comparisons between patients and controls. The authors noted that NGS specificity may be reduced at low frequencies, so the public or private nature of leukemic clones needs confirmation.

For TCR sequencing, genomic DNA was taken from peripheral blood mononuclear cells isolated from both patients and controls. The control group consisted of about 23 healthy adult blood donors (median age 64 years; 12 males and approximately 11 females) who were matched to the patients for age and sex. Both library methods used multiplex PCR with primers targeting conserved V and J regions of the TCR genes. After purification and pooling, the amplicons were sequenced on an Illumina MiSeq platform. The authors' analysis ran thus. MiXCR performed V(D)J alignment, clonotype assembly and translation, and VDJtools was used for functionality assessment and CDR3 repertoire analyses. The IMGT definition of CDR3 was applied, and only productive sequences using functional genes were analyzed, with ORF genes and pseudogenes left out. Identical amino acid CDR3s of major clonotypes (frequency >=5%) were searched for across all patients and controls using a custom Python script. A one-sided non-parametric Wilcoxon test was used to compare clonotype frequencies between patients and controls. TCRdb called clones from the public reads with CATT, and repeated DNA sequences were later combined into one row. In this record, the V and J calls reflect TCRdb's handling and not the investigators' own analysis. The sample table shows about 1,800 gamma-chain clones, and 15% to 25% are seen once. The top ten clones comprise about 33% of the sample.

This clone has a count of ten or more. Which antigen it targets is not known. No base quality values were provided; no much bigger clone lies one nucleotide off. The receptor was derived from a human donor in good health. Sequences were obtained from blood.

The nucleotides read TGTGCCACCGCGAATTATTATAAGAAACTCTTT. This is translated as CATANYYKKLF. The chain joins TRGV3 to TRGJ1 or TRGJ2. TCRdb gives no J gene; it was assigned here by matching the DNA to germline. V trim: 9 bases; J trim: 0 bases; unmatched bases: 2. From the germline V gene (reference sequence), CDR1 is VTNTFY and CDR2 is YDVSTARD. The CDR3 starts with the cysteine, ends with the phenylalanine, and has 11 residues. Only the CDR3 part of the read is kept: 33 bases, read in frame from the first base.